The subject of this entry is one T cell receptor (beta chain). Original analysis: Amplification of reference gene primers was used by the study to estimate nucleated cell counts. Sequenced by immunoSEQ multiplex PCR; TCRdb stores in-frame clones only, minus some. For V, J and clone size, that table is used; D and trimming come from the DNA. The table includes 180,000 or so clones, approximately 80% detected once. This sample stems from a study of blood T cell repertoires in COVID-19. Study background: Collection of acute and convalescent COVID-19 samples took place in the United States, Italy and Spain. In each case, the material was cDNA or gDNA derived from T cells, B-cell-depleted T cells, or PBMCs.

Sequencing was carried out using peripheral blood. This TCR was sampled from a woman aged 45 to 65 with active or convalescent COVID-19.

The CDR3 region has the DNA TGTGCCAGCAGCTACGGGACTAGCGCCTACAATGAGCAGTTCTTC. It codes for CASSYGTSAYNEQFF. The chain carries TRBV9 and TRBJ2-1, with 10 bases that match TRBD2. The junction had 3 bases not matched to a gene; V was cut back by 4 bases and J by 2 bases. CDR3 size: 15 residues. Germline CDR1 reads SGDLS; CDR2 reads YYNGEE. The full variable domain, in which reference TRBV9 and TRBJ2-1 provide the parts outside the CDR3, is DSGVTQTPKHLITATGQRVTLRCSPRSGDLSVYWYQQSLDQGLQFLIQYYNGEERAKGNILERFSAQQFPDLHSELNLSSLELGDSALYFCASSYGTSAYNEQFFGPGTRLTVL.